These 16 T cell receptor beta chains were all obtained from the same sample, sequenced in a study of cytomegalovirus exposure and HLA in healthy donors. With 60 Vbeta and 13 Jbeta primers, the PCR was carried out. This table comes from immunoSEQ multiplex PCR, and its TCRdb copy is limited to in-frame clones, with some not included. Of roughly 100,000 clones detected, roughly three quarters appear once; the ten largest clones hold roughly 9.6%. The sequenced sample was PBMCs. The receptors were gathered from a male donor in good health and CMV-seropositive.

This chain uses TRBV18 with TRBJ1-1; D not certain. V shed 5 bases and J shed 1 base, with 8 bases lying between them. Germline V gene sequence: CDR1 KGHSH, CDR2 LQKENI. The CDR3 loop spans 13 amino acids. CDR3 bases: TGTGCCAGCTCAGTAACTGAGAACACTGAAGCTTTCTTT. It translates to CASSVTENTEAFF.

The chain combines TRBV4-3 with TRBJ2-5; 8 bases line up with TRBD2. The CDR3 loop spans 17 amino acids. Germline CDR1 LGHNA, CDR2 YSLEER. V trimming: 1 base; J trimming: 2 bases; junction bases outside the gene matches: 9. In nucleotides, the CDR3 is TGCGCCAGCAGCCAAGGGAGCGCGGGAGGACAGCAAGAGACCCAGTACTTC. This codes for CASSQGSAGGQQETQYF.

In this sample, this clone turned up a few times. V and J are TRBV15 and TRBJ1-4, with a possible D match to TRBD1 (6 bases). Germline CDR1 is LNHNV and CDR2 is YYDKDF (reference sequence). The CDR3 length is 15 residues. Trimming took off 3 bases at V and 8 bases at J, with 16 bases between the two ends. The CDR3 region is CATSRGIQGNEKLFF. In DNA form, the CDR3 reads TGTGCCACCAGCAGGGGAATACAGGGTAACGAAAAACTGTTTTTT. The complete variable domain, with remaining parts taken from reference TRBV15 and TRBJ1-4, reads DAMVIQNPRYQVTQFGKPVTLSCSQTLNHNVMYWYQQKSSQAPKLLFHYYDKDFNNEADTPDNFQSRRPNTSFCFLDIRSPGLGDTAMYLCATSRGIQGNEKLFFGSGTQLSVL.

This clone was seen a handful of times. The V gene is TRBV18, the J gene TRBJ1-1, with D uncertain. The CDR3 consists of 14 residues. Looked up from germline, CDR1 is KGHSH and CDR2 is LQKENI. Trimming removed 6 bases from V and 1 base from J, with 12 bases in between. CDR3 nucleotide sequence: TGTGCCAGCTCCGCAGAGGGAAGGAACACTGAAGCTTTCTTT. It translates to CASSAEGRNTEAFF.

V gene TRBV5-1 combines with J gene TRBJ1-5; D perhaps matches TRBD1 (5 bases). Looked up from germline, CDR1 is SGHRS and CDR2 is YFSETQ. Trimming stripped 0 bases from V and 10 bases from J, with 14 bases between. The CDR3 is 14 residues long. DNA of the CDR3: TGCGCCAGCAGCTTGGTTGGAGGGGAAGGCCCCCAGCATTTT. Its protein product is CASSLVGGEGPQHF.

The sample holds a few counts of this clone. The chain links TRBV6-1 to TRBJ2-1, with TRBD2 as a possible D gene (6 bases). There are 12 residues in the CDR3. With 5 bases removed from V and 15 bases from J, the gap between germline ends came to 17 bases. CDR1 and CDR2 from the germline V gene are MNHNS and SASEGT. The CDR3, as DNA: TGTGCCAGCAGTCCCCCGGAGGGGCCCGGGTTCTTC. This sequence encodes CASSPPEGPGFF.

CDR3 sequence (DNA): TGCGCCAGCAGCCAAGATCGAGACAGCAAGCAGTACTTC. This encodes CASSQDRDSKQYF. This chain links TRBV4-1 with TRBJ2-7; TRBD1 might be the D (5 bases). CDR1 and CDR2 (germline): MGHRA, YSYEKL. The V gene lost 0 bases and the J gene lost 8 bases, with 11 bases spanning the gap. CDR3 length equals 13 residues.

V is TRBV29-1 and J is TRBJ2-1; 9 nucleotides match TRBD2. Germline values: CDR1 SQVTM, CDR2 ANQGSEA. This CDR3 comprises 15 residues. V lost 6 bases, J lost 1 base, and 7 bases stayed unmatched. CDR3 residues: CSVRAGGRSYNEQFF. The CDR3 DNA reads TGCAGCGTGAGGGCGGGAGGGAGGTCCTACAATGAGCAGTTCTTC.

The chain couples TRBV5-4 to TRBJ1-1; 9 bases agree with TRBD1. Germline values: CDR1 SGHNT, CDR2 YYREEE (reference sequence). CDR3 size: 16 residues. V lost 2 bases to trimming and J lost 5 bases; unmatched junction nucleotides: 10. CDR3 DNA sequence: TGTGCCAGCAGCTTAAACCCAGGACAGGGGAGGACTGAAGCTTTCTTT. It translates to CASSLNPGQGRTEAFF.

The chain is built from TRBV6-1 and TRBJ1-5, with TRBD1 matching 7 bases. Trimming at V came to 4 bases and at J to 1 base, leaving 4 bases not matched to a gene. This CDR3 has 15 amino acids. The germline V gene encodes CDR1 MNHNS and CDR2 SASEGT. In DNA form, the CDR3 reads TGTGCCAGCAGTGCGACAGGGAACAGCAATCAGCCCCAGCATTTT. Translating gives CASSATGNSNQPQHF.

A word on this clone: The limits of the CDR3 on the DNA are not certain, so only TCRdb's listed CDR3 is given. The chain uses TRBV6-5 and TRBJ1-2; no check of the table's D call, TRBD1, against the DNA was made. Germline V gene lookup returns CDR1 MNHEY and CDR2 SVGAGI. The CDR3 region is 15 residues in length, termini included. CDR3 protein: CASSYGWGTGSHNTF.

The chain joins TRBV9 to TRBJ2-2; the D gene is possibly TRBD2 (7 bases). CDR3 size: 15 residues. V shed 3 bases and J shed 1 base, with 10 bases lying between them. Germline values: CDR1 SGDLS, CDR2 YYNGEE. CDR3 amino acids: CASSEGGGNTGELFF. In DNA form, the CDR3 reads TGTGCCAGCAGCGAGGGAGGGGGGAACACCGGGGAGCTGTTTTTT.

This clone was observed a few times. The CDR3 nucleotides are TGTGCCAGCAGCATTATAGCGGACCCTAGCACAGATACGCAGTATTTT. It is translated as CASSIIADPSTDTQYF. This sequence joins TRBV7-2 and TRBJ2-3, with D maybe TRBD2 (6 bases). The CDR3 runs 16 residues. V gave up 5 bases and J gave up 0 bases, with 15 bases separating them. Germline values: CDR1 SGHTA, CDR2 FQGNSA.

CDR3 nucleotides: TGTGCCAGCAGTACAGATTCGTACAATGAGCAGTTCTTC. It is translated as CASSTDSYNEQFF. The chain uses TRBV6-1 and TRBJ2-1; D unclear. Trimming cost V 5 bases and J 4 bases, with 9 bases left between them. In germline, CDR1 is MNHNS, CDR2 SASEGT. CDR3 length: 13 amino acids.

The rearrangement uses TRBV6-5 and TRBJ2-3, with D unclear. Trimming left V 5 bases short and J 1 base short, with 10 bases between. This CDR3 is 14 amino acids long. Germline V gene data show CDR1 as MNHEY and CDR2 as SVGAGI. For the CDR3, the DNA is TGTGCCAGCAGTCCTTCCGGTGGCACAGATACGCAGTATTTT. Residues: CASSPSGGTDTQYF.

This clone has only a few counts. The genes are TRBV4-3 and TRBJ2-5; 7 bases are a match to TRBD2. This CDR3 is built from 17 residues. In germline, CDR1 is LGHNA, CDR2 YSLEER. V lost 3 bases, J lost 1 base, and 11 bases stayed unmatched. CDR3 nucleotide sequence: TGCGCCAGCAGCCAGCATTCTTTAGGGACTACCCAAGAGACCCAGTACTTC. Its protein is CASSQHSLGTTQETQYF.